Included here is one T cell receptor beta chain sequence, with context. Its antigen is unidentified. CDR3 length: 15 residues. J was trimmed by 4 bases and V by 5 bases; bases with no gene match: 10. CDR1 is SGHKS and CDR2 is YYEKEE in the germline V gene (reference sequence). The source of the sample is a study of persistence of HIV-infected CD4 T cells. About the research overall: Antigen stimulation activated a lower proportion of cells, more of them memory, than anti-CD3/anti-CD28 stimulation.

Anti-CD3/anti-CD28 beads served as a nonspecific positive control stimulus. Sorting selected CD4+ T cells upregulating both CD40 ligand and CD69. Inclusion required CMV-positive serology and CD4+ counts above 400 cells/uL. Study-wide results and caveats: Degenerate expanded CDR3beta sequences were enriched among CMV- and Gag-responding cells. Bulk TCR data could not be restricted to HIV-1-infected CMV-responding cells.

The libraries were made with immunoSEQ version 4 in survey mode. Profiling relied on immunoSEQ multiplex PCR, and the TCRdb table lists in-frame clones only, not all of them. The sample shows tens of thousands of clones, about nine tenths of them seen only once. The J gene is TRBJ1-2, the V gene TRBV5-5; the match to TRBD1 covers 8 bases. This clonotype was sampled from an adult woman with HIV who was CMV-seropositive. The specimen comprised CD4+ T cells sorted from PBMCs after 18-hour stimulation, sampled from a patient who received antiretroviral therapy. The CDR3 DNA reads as TGTGCCAGCAGGGAAGGACAGGGAGAGGTCTATGGCTACACCTTC. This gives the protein CASREGQGEVYGYTF.